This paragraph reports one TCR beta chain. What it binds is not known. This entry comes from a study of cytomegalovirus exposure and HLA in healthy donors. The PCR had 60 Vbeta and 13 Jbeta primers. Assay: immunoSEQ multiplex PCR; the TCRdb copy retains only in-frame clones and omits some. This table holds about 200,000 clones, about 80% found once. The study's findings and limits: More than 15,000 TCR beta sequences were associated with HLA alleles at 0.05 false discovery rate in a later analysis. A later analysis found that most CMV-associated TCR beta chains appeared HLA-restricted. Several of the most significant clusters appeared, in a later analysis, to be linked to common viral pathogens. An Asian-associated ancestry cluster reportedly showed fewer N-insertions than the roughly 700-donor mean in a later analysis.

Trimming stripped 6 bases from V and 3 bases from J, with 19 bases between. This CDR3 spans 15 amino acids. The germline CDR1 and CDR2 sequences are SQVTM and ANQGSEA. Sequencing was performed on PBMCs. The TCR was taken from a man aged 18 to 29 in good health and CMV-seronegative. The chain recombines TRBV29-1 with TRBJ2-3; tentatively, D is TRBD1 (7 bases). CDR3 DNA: TGCAGCGTCCAAGTGGGCAGGGGGACTACAGATACGCAGTATTTT. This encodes CSVQVGRGTTDTQYF.